A selection of T cell receptor beta chains follows, all from one sample in a study of cytomegalovirus exposure and HLA in healthy donors. Sequencing was performed with immunoSEQ multiplex PCR; in TCRdb, only in-frame clones are kept and a portion is missing. The sample includes more than 200,000 clones, roughly 79% of them seen just once. The sequenced sample consisted of PBMCs. Receptors originate from a male donor in good health and CMV-seronegative. The CDR3 runs from the conserved cysteine through the conserved F or W. Each record gives: V gene, D gene, clone size, J gene, CDR3 DNA, CDR3 protein. A D gene is named only where the DNA matches it firmly. Size tells how often a clone was seen (once, few, many) or the class of an expanded clone, and some rows leave it out.

TRBV19	TRBD1	NA	TRBJ2-1	TGTGCCAGTAGTCCCCCGACAGGGAGCTCCTACAATGAGCAGTTCTTC	CASSPPTGSSYNEQFF
TRBV7-2	TRBD1	few	TRBJ2-5	TGTGCCAGCAGCTTCGAGACAGGGGGACAAGAGACCCAGTACTTC	CASSFETGGQETQYF
TRBV2	NA	few	TRBJ2-7	TGTGCCAGCAGTTTCCTCGACGAGCAGTACTTC	CASSFLDEQYF
TRBV27	NA	NA	TRBJ2-3	TGTGCCAGCAGTTTATTTCGGGGGGATACGCAGTATTTT	CASSLFRGDTQYF
TRBV15	TRBD2	once	TRBJ2-7	TGTGCCACCAGCAGAGGGGCGAGGGAGGGCCCCTACGAGCAGTACTTC	CATSRGAREGPYEQYF
TRBV27	TRBD1	NA	TRBJ1-2	TGTGCCAGCAGTCCAAGACAGGGGTCGGCTGGCTACACCTTC	CASSPRQGSAGYTF
TRBV14	TRBD1	NA	TRBJ2-1	TGTGCCAGCAGCCAACTTCTAGTAAGGGGACAGATCTCCTACAATGAGCAGTTCTTC	CASSQLLVRGQISYNEQFF
TRBV5-6	NA	once	TRBJ2-3	TGTGCCAGCAGCTTGGGTCCTGAGATTAATTTTAGCACAGATACGCAGTATTTT	CASSLGPEINFSTDTQYF
TRBV7-2	TRBD1	NA	TRBJ1-2	TGTGCCAGCAGCTTAGATATCGGCAGGGGGGACTATGGCTACACCTTC	CASSLDIGRGDYGYTF
TRBV28	NA	NA	TRBJ1-4	TGTGCCAGCAGTCGCGGGGGGAGCGAAAAACTGTTTTTT	CASSRGGSEKLFF
TRBV27	NA	few	TRBJ1-1	TGTGCCAGCTTGCCGGGGACAAGGCATTCTGAAGCTTTCTTT	CASLPGTRHSEAFF
TRBV15	NA	NA	TRBJ1-1	TGTGCCACCAGCAGACCCGAAGGTGACACAAGAGCTTTCTTT	CATSRPEGDTRAFF
TRBV9	NA	NA	TRBJ1-2	TGTGCCAGCAGCGCAACAGGCAGCTATGGCTACACCTTC	CASSATGSYGYTF
TRBV18	NA	NA	TRBJ2-7	TGTGCCAGCTCACCTGGGGGGCAGGGAGGGCCCTACGAGCAGTACTTC	CASSPGGQGGPYEQYF
TRBV18	TRBD1	NA	TRBJ1-5	TGTGCCAGCTCACCCCTTGACAGGGGCAATCAGCCCCAGCATTTT	CASSPLDRGNQPQHF
TRBV6-6	NA	NA	TRBJ1-1	TGTGCCAGCAGTTACATGGGACAGAACACTGAAGCTTTCTTT	CASSYMGQNTEAFF
TRBV9	NA	NA	TRBJ1-3	TGTGCCAGCAGCGAATCGACAGGAGATGACACCATATATTTT	CASSESTGDDTIYF
TRBV28	TRBD2	NA	TRBJ2-3	TGTGCCAGCAGAATCGCGGGGGTGAGCACAGATACGCAGTATTTT	CASRIAGVSTDTQYF
TRBV27	NA	NA	TRBJ2-7	TGTGCCAGCAGTTTCGGCAGGGTAGACGAGCAGTACTTC	CASSFGRVDEQYF
TRBV2	TRBD1	NA	TRBJ2-7	TGTGCCACCTTGACAGGGGGTAAGCAGTACTTC	CATLTGGKQYF
TRBV7-3	TRBD1	few	TRBJ1-1	TGTGCCAGCAGAGCTCTGGGGACAGGGCGAACTGAAGCTTTCTTT	CASRALGTGRTEAFF
TRBV5-1	TRBD2	NA	TRBJ2-1	TGCGCCAGCAGATCCGTGGTTAGCGGGTCCCCTGAGCAGTTCTTC	CASRSVVSGSPEQFF
TRBV28	NA	NA	TRBJ1-2	TGTGCCAGCAGTGAAGGACAAGGCTATGGCTACACCTTC	CASSEGQGYGYTF
TRBV7-9	TRBD1	NA	TRBJ2-7	TGTGCCAGCAGCTACCAAGGGGGCAAGTACGAGCAGTACTTC	CASSYQGGKYEQYF
TRBV7-7	TRBD2	few	TRBJ2-1	TGTGCCAGCAGCTTAGGAGCGGGGGTGGGAGCTCGTGAGCAGTTCTTC	CASSLGAGVGAREQFF
TRBV27	NA	NA	TRBJ2-7	TGTGCCAGCAGTTGGAGGGACTCCTACGAGCAGTACTTC	CASSWRDSYEQYF
TRBV4-2	NA	NA	TRBJ2-3	TGTGCCAGCAGCCAAGCTGGCGGGGTGGAGGCAGATACGCAGTATTTT	CASSQAGGVEADTQYF